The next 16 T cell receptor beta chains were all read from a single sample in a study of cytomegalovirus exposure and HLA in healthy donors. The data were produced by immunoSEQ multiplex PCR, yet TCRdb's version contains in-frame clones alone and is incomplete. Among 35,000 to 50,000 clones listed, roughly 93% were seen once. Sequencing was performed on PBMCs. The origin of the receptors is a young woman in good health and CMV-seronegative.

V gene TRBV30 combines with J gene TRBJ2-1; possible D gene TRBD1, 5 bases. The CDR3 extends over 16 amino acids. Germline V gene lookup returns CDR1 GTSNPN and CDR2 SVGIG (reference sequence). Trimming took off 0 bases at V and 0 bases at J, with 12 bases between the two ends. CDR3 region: CAWSVPSGRSYNEQFF. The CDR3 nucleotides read TGTGCCTGGAGTGTACCGTCAGGGCGCTCCTACAATGAGCAGTTCTTC. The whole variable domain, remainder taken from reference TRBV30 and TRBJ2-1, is SQTIHQWPATLVQPVGSPLSLECTVEGTSNPNLYWYRQAAGRGLQLLFYSVGIGQISSEVPQNLSASRPQDRQFILSSKKLLLSDSGFYLCAWSVPSGRSYNEQFFGPGTRLTVL.

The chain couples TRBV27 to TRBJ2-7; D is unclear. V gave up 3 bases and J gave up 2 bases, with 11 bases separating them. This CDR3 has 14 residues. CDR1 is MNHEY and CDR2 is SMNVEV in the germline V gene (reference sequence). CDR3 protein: CASSLNGQTYEQYF. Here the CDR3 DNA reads TGTGCCAGCAGTTTGAATGGGCAGACCTACGAGCAGTACTTC.

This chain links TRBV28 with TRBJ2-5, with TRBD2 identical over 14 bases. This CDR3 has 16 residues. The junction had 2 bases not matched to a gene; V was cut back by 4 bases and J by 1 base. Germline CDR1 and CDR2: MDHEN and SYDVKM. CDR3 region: CASSSGLAGGQETQYF. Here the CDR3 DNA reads TGTGCCAGCAGTTCCGGACTAGCGGGGGGCCAAGAGACCCAGTACTTC. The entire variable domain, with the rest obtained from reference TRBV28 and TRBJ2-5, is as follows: DVKVTQSSRYLVKRTGEKVFLECVQDMDHENMFWYRQDPGLGLRLIYFSYDVKMKEKGDIPEGYSVSREKKERFSLILESASTNQTSMYLCASSSGLAGGQETQYFGPGTRLLVL.

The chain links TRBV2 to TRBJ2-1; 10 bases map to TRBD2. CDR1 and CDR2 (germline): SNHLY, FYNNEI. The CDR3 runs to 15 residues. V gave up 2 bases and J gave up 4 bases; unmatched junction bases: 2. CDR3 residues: CASSERTSGYNEQFF. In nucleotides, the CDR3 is TGTGCCAGCAGTGAAAGGACTAGCGGATACAATGAGCAGTTCTTC.

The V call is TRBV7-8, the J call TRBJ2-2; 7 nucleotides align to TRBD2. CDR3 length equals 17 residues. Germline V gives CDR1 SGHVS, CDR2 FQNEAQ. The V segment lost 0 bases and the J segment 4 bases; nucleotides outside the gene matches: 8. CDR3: CASSLASGTNPTGELFF. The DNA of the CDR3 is TGTGCCAGCAGCTTAGCCTCCGGGACTAACCCCACCGGGGAGCTGTTTTTT.

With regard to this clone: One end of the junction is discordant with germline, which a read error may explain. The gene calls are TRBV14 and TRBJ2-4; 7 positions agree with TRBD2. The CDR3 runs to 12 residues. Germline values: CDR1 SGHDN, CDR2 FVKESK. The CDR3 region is CASSGGVGPQDF. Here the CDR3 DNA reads TGTGCCAGCAGCGGGGGGGTAGGACCTCAGGACTTC.

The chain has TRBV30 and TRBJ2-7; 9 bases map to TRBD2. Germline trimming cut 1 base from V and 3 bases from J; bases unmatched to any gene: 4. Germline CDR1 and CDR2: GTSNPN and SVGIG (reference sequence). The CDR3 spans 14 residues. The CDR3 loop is CAWSGQREVYEQYF. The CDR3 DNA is TGTGCCTGGAGTGGCCAGCGGGAGGTCTACGAGCAGTACTTC.

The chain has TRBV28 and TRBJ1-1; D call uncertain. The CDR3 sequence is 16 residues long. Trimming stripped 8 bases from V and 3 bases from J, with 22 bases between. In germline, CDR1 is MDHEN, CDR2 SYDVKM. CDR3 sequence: CASESAGNRGDTEAFF. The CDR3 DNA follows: TGTGCCAGCGAATCCGCGGGGAACCGAGGCGACACTGAAGCTTTCTTT.

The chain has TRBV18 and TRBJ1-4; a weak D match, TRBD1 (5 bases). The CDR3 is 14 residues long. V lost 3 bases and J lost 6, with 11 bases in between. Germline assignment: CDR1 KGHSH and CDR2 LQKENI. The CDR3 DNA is TGTGCCAGCTCACCGGGGGGGGACGATGAAAAACTGTTTTTT. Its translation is CASSPGGDDEKLFF.

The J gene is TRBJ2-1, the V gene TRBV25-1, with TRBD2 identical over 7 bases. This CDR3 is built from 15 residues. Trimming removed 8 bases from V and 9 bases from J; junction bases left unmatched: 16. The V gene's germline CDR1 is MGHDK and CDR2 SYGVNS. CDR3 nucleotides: TGTGCCAGCTCCCAAACCGGGACTACGGTTCTTGAGCAGTTCTTC. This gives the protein CASSQTGTTVLEQFF.

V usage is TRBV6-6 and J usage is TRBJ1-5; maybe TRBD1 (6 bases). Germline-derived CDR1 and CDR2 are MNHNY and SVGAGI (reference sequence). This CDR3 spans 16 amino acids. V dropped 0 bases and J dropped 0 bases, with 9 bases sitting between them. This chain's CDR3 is CASSYSDRNSNQPQHF. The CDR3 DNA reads TGTGCCAGCAGTTACTCGGACAGAAATAGCAATCAGCCCCAGCATTTT.

CDR3 amino acids: CASSPGVSYEQYF. DNA for the CDR3: TGTGCCAGCAGCCCGGGTGTTTCCTACGAGCAGTACTTC. This chain links TRBV5-6 with TRBJ2-7; D ambiguous. The CDR3 sequence is 13 residues long. Germline V lookup: CDR1 SGHDT, CDR2 YYEEEE. V lost 4 bases, J lost 1 base, and 9 bases lay in between.

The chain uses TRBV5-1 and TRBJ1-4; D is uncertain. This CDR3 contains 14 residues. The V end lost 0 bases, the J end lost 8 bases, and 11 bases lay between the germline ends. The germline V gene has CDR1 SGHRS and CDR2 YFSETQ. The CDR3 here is CASSLGAQKEKLFF. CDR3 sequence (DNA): TGCGCCAGCAGCTTGGGGGCGCAAAAAGAAAAACTGTTTTTT.

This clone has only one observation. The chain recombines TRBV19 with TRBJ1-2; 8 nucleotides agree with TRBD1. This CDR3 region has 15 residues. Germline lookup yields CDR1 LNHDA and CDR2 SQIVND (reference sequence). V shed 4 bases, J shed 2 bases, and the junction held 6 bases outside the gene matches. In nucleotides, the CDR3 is TGTGCCAGTAGTACCTCCGGACAGGGCAACTATGGCTACACCTTC. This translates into CASSTSGQGNYGYTF. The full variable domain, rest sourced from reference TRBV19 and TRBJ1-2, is DGGITQSPKYLFRKEGQNVTLSCEQNLNHDAMYWYRQDPGQGLRLIYYSQIVNDFQKGDIAEGYSVSREKKESFPLTVTSAQKNPTAFYLCASSTSGQGNYGYTFGSGTRLTVV.

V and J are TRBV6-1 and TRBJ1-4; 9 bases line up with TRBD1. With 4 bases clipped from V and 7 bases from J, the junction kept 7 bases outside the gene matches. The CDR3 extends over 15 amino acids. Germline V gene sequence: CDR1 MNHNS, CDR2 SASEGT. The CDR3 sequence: CASSARQGGGEKLFF. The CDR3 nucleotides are TGTGCCAGCAGTGCAAGACAGGGGGGGGGTGAAAAACTGTTTTTT.

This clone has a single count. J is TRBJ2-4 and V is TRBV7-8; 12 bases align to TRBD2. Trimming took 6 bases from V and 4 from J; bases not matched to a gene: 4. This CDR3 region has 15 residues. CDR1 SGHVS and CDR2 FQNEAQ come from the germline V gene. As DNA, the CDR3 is TGTGCCAGCAGTTCTAGCGGGGGGGTTAAAAACATTCAGTACTTC. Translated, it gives CASSSSGGVKNIQYF. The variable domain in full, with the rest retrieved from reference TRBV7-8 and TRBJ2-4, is GAGVSQSPRYKVAKRGQDVALRCDPISGHVSLFWYQQALGQGPEFLTYFQNEAQLDKSGLPSDRFFAERPEGSVSTLKIQRTQQEDSAVYLCASSSSGGVKNIQYFGAGTRLSVL.